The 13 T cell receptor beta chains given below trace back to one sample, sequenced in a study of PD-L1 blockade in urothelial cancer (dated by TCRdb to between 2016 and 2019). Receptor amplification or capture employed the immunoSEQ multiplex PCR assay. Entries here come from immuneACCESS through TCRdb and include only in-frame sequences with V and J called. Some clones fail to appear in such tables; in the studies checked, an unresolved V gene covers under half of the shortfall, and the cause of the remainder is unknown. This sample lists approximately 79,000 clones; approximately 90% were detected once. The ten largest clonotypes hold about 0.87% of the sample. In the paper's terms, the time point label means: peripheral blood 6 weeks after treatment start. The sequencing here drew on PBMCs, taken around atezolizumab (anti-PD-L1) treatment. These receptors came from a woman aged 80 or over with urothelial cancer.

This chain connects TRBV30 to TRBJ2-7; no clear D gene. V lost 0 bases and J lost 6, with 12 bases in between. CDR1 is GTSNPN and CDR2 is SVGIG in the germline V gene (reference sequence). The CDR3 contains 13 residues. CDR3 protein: CAWSVQFSGEQYF. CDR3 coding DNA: TGTGCCTGGAGTGTCCAGTTCTCGGGCGAGCAGTACTTC.

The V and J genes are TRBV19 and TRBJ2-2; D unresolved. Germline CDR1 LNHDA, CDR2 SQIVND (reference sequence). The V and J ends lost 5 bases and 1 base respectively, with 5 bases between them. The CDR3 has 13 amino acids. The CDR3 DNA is TGTGCCAGTAGTGAACAGAACACCGGGGAGCTGTTTTTT. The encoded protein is CASSEQNTGELFF.

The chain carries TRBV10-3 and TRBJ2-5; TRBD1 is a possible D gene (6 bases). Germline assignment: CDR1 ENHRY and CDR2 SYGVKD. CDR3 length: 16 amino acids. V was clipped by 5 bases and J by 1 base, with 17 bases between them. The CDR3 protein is CAISWGQQGRQETQYF. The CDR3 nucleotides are TGTGCCATCAGTTGGGGGCAACAGGGTCGCCAAGAGACCCAGTACTTC.

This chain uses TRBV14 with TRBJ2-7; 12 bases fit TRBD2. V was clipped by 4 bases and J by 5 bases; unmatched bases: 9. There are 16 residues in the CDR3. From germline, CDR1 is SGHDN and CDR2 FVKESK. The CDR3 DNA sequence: TGTGCCAGCAGCCCAAGACTAGCGGGAGCAGGGAACGAGCAGTACTTC. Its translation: CASSPRLAGAGNEQYF.

For the CDR3, the DNA is TGTGCCAGCAGTTTATCCGGACAGGGATTTAATGAAAAACTGTTTTTT. Protein sequence: CASSLSGQGFNEKLFF. The chain combines TRBV28 with TRBJ1-4, with TRBD1 identical over 8 bases. The V segment lost 1 base and the J segment 4 bases; nucleotides outside the gene matches: 5. From germline, CDR1 is MDHEN and CDR2 SYDVKM. The CDR3 is 16 amino acids.

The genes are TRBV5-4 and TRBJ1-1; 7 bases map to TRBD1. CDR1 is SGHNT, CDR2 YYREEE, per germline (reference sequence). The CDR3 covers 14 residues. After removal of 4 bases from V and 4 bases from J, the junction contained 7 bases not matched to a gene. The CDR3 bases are TGTGCCAGCAGCCGGACGACAGGGCTCACTGAAGCTTTCTTT. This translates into CASSRTTGLTEAFF. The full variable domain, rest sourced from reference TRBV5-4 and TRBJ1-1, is ETGVTQSPTHLIKTRGQQVTLRCSSQSGHNTVSWYQQALGQGPQFIFQYYREEENGRGNFPPRFSGLQFPNYSSELNVNALELDDSALYLCASSRTTGLTEAFFGQGTRLTVV.

This chain's CDR3 is CASSPGNTIYF. The CDR3 DNA is TGTGCCTCGTCCCCTGGAAACACCATATATTTT. The chain combines TRBV9 with TRBJ1-3; D is undetermined. The length of the CDR3 is 11 residues. With 10 bases removed from V and 2 bases from J, the gap between germline ends came to 7 bases. CDR1 SGDLS and CDR2 YYNGEE come from the germline V gene.

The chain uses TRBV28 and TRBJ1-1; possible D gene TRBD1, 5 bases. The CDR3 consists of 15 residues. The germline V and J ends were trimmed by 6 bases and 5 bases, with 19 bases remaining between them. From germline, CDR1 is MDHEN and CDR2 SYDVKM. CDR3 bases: TGTGCCAGCAGGGTCGGGGGGGGTGGTCGGACTGAAGCTTTCTTT. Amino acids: CASRVGGGGRTEAFF.

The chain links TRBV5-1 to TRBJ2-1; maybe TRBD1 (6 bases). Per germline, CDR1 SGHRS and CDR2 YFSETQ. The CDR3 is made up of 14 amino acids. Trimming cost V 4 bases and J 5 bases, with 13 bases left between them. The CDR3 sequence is CASSLGTFHNEQFF. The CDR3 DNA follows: TGCGCCAGCAGCCTAGGGACATTTCACAATGAGCAGTTCTTC.

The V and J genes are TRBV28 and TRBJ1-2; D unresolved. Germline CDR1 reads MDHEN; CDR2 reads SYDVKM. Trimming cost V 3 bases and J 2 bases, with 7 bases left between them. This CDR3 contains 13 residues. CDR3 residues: CASSFTENYGYTF. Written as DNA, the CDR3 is TGTGCCAGCAGTTTTACAGAGAACTATGGCTACACCTTC.

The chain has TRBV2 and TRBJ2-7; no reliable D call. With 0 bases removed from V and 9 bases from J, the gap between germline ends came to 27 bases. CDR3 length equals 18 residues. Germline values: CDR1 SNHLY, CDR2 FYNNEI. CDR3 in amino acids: CASSEALERGPKRSAQYF. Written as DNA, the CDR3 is TGTGCCAGCAGTGAAGCGTTGGAAAGAGGTCCTAAGCGATCCGCGCAGTACTTC.

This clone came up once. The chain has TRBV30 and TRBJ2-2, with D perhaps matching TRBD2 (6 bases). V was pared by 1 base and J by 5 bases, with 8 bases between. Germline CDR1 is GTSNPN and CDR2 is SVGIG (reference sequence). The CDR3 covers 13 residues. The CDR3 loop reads CAWSDGLTGELFF. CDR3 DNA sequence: TGTGCCTGGAGTGACGGACTAACCGGGGAGCTGTTTTTT.

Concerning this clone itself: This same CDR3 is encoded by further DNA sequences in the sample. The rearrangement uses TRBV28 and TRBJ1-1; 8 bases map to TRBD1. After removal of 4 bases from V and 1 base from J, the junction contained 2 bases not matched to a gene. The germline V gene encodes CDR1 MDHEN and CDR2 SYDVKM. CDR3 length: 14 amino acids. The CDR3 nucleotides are TGTGCCAGCAGTTCAGGGGGCCAGAACACTGAAGCTTTCTTT. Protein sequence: CASSSGGQNTEAFF.